This note documents a single T cell receptor (beta chain) sequence. Its antigen is undetermined. The record originates from a study of T cell responses to AZD1222 COVID-19 vaccine. TCRdb's table, derived via immunoSEQ multiplex PCR, lists solely in-frame clones and lacks some. Among some 160,000 clones listed, roughly 90% were seen once. Germline trimming cut 5 bases from V and 4 bases from J; bases unmatched to any gene: 5. The CDR3 is 15 residues long. Germline loops: CDR1 MNHEY, CDR2 SVGAGI. Study-wide results and limits: Nearly half of spike-specific TCRs reportedly go after variant regions that carry no mutations.

The gene calls are TRBV6-5 and TRBJ1-6; 7 bases match TRBD1. This specimen was peripheral blood, taken on day 0 of AZD1222 vaccination. The sequence was obtained from an adult in good health. For the CDR3, the DNA is TGTGCCAGCAGTACCCCAGGGGGTTATAATTCACCCCTCCACTTT. It encodes CASSTPGGYNSPLHF.